Listed below are T cell receptor beta chains from one sample, sequenced in a study of monozygotic twins with inflammatory bowel disease. TCRdb reprocessed the 5' RACE reads, keeping one entry per CDR3 protein, no DNA. Here the sample table reports approximately 330,000 distinct CDR3 sequences. Sequences were obtained from blood. The source is a human donor with ulcerative colitis or Crohn's disease, or a healthy co-twin of an affected twin (not recorded which). CDR3s include the opening cysteine and the closing phenylalanine or tryptophan.

V	J	CDR3
TRBV23-1	TRBJ2-7	CASRPGREGLWEQYF
TRBV12-3/TRBV12-4	TRBJ2-7	CASSFDRVSEQYF
TRBV7-8	TRBJ2-1	CASSLGKGGNEQFF
TRBV5-1	TRBJ2-7	CASSRDSRYEQYF
TRBV11-2	TRBJ1-1	CAGSLGAEAFF
TRBV5-6	TRBJ1-2	CASSSGHSERGYTF
TRBV2	TRBJ1-5	CASSDAGGVQPQHF
TRBV5-1	TRBJ2-3	CASSLGALRTDTQYF
TRBV19	TRBJ1-1	CASSIGRGLDEAFF
TRBV11-2	TRBJ2-7	CASSLASGPYEQYF
TRBV5-1	TRBJ2-7	CASSWDRGPYEQYF
TRBV6-5	TRBJ2-7	CASSYQSDRGGEQYF
TRBV27	TRBJ2-7	CASSLQGQIMRYEQYF
TRBV12-3/TRBV12-4	TRBJ2-1	CASSFLGNEQFF
TRBV11-3	TRBJ2-1	CASSVGGSYNEQFF
TRBV12-3/TRBV12-4	TRBJ2-7	CASTGPPADEQYF
TRBV12-3/TRBV12-4	TRBJ2-7	CASRPPEGSYEQYF
TRBV7-6	TRBJ2-3	CASTKLADTQYF
TRBV19	TRBJ1-1	CASSVRQGPEAFF
TRBV7-3	TRBJ2-5	CASSLTGQGRETQYF
TRBV6-6	TRBJ1-1	CASSTTGGLEAFF
TRBV10-3	TRBJ1-1	CAISEEGDTEAFF
TRBV3-1	TRBJ2-7	CASSQETGSLGDEQYF
TRBV7-3	TRBJ2-3	CASSPDVARTDTQYF
TRBV11-2	TRBJ2-5	CASSLGIAGGQETQYF
TRBV6-1	TRBJ2-1	CASSVLAGAYNEQFF
TRBV7-8	TRBJ2-2	CASSQPPVGELFF
TRBV5-4	TRBJ2-5	CASSQQGLQETQYF
TRBV27	TRBJ2-3	CASSSGAGGQYF
TRBV20-1	TRBJ1-6	CSGQVIGGTPQNSPLHF
TRBV7-2	TRBJ2-5	CASSKSGTRQETQYF
TRBV12-3/TRBV12-4	TRBJ1-1	CASSLLGTTEAFF
TRBV28	TRBJ2-6	CASSFGGSGANVLTF
TRBV2	TRBJ2-7	CASRALDNYEQYF
TRBV4-1	TRBJ2-7	CASSPPTGELYEQYF
TRBV15	TRBJ1-4	CATSRVGTRDGREKLFF
TRBV7-2	TRBJ2-2	CASSDSGLADGELFF
TRBV12-3/TRBV12-4	TRBJ2-3	CASSPNVGSSADTQYF
TRBV5-1	TRBJ2-7	CASSATSGKVNEQYF
TRBV5-1	TRBJ2-7	CASSLGAIRGEQYF
TRBV5-1	TRBJ2-3	CASSRQGSTDTQYF
TRBV5-1	TRBJ1-3	CASSSRGGLDTIYF
TRBV5-6	TRBJ2-3	CASSHTSALISGTQYF
TRBV20-1	TRBJ2-3	CSASILAGGGDTQYF
TRBV12-3/TRBV12-4	TRBJ2-2	CASSTRGANTGELFF
TRBV5-6	TRBJ2-4	CASSLGELAKNIQYF
TRBV5-5	TRBJ2-1	CASTGGGRNEQFF